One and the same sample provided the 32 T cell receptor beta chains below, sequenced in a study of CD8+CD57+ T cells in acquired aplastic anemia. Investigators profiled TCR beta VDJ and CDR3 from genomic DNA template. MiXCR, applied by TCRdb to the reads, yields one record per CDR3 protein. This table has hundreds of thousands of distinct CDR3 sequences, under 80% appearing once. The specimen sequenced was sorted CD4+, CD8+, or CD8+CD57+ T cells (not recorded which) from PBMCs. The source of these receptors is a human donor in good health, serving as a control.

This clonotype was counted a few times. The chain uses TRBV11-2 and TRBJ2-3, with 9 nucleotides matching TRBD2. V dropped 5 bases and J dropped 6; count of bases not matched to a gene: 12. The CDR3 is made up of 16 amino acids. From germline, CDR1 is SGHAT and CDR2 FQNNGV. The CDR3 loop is CASSPRGGGAFDTQYF. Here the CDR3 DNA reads TGTGCCAGCAGCCCTAGGGGCGGGGGGGCCTTCGATACGCAGTATTTT.

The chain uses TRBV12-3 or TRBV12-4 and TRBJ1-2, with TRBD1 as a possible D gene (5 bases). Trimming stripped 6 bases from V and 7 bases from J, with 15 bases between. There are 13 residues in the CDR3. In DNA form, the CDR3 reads TGTGCCAGCAGCTCACCTCCAGGGTTTGGCTACACCTTC. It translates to CASSSPPGFGYTF.

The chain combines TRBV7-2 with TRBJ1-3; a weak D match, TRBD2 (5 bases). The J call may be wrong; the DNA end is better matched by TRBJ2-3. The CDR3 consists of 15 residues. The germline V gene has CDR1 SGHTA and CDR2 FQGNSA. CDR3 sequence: CASSVRTNGGYKQYF. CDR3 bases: TGTGCCAGCAGCGTACGAACAAACGGAGGCTACAAGCAGTATTTT.

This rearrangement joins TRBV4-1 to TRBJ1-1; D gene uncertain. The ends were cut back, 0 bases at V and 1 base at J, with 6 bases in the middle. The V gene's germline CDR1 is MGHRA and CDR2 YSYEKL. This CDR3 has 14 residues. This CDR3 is CASSQEETNTEAFF. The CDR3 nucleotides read TGCGCCAGCAGCCAAGAGGAAACGAACACTGAAGCTTTCTTT.

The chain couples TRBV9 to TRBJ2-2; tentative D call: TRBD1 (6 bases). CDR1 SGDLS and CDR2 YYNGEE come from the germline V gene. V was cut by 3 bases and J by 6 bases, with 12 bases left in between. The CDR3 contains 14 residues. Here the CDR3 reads CASSGSQGSGELFF. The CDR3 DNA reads TGTGCCAGCAGCGGATCACAGGGATCCGGGGAGCTGTTTTTT.

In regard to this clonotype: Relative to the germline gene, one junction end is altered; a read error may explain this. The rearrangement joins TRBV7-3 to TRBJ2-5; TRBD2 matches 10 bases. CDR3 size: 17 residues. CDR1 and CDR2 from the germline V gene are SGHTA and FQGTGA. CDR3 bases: TGCGCCAGCGGAATCTTAGCGGGGGGTACTCCCCAAGTGACCCAGTACTTC. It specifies CASGILAGGTPQVTQYF.

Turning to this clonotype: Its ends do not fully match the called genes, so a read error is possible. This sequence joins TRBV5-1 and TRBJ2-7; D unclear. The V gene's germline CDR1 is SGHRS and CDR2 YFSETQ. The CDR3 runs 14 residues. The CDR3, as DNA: TGTGCCAGCAGGTCGGCTGTGCCCCTCTACGAGCAGTACTTC. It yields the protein CASRSAVPLYEQYF.

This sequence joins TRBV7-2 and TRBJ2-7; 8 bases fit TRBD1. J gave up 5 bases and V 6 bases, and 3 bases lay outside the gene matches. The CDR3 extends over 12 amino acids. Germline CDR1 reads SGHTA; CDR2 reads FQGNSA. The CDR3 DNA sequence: TGTGCCAGCAGGCTACAGGGGGACGAGCAGTACTTC. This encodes CASRLQGDEQYF. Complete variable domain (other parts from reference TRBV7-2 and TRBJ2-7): GAGVSQSPSNKVTEKGKDVELRCDPISGHTALYWYRQSLGQGLEFLIYFQGNSAPDKSGLPSDRFSAERTGGSVSTLTIQRTQQEDSAVYLCASRLQGDEQYFGPGTRLTVT.

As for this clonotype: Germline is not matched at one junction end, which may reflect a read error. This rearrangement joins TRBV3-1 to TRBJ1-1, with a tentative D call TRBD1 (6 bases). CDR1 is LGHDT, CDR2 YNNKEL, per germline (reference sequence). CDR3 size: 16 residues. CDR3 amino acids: CASSQQTGAVDTEALF. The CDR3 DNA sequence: TGTGCCAGCAGCCAGCAGACGGGGGCGGTGGACACTGAAGCTCTCTTT. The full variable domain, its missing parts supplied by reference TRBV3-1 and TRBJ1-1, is DTAVSQTPKYLVTQMGNDKSIKCEQNLGHDTMYWYKQDSKKFLKIMFSYNNKELIINETVPNRFSPKSPDKAHLNLHINSLELGDSAVYFCASSQQTGAVDTEALFGQGTRLTVV.

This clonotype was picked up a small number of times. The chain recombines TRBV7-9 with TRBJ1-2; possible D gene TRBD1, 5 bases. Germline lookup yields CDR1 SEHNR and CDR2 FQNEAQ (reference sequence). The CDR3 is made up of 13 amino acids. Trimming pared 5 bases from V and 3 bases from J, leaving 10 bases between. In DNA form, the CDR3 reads TGTGCCAGCAGCCTGGGGGTGGACTATGGCTACACCTTC. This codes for CASSLGVDYGYTF.

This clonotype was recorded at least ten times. In DNA form, the CDR3 reads TGTGCCAGCAGCCAACCCCTCCGGGACCGGGAGCTGTTTTTT. Its translation is CASSQPLRDRELFF. The chain combines TRBV11-2 with TRBJ2-2; D possibly uses TRBD1 or TRBD2 (5 bases each). The CDR3 is made up of 14 amino acids. CDR1 is SGHAT, CDR2 FQNNGV, per germline. V was clipped by 5 bases and J by 9 bases, with 16 bases between them.

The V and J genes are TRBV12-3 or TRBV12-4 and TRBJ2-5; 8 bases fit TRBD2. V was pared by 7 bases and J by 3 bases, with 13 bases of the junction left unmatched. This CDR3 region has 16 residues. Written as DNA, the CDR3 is TGTGCCAGCAATCAGATACTCGGGGGGGCCAAAGAGACCCAGTACTTC. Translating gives CASNQILGGAKETQYF.

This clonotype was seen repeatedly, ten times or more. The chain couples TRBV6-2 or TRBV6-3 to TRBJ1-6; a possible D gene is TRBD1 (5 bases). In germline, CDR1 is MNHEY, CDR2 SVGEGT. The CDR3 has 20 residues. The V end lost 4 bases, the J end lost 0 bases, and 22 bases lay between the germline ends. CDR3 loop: CASSLYGDAPGSSYNSPLHF. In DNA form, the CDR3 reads TGTGCCAGCAGTTTATACGGGGACGCGCCCGGTAGCTCCTATAATTCACCCCTCCACTTT.

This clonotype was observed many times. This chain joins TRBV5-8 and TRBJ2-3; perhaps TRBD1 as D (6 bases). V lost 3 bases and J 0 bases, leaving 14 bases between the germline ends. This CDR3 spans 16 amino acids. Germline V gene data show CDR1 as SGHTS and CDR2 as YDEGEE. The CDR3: CASSSFRGSSTDTQYF. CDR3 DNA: TGTGCCAGCAGCTCCTTTAGGGGGAGTAGCACAGATACGCAGTATTTT. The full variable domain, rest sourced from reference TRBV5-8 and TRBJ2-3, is EAGVTQSPTHLIKTRGQQATLRCSPISGHTSVYWYQQALGLGLQFLLWYDEGEERNRGNFPPRFSGRQFPNYSSELNVNALELEDSALYLCASSSFRGSSTDTQYFGPGTRLTVL.

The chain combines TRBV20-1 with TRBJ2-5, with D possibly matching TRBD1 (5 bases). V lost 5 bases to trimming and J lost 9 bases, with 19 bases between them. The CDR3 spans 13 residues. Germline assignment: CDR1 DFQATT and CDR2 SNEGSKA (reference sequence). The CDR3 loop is CSASDSNNSPQYF. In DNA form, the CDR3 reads TGCAGTGCTTCAGACAGCAATAATTCACCCCAGTACTTC.

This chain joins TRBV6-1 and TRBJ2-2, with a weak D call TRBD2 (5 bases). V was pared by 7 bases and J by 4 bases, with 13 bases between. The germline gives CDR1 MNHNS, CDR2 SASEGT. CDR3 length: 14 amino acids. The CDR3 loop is CASKRTRSTGELFF. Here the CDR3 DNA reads TGTGCCAGCAAGCGGACTCGTTCCACCGGGGAGCTGTTTTTT.

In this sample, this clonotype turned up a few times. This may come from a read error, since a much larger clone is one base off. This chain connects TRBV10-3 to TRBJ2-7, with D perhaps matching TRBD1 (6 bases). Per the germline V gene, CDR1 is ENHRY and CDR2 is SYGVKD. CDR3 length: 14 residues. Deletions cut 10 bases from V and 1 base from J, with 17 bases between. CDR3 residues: CANHRGQGSYEQYF. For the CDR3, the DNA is TGTGCCAACCACCGGGGCCAGGGGTCCTACGAGCAGTACTTC.

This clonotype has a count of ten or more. The CDR3 DNA is TGTGCCAGCAGCCGCGACAGGACCGACACAGATACGCAGTATTTT. Amino acids: CASSRDRTDTDTQYF. This chain links TRBV6-5 with TRBJ2-3, with D possibly being TRBD1 (6 bases). The length of the CDR3 is 15 residues. The germline V gene has CDR1 MNHEY and CDR2 SVGAGI. The germline V and J ends were trimmed by 6 bases and 2 bases, with 15 bases remaining between them.

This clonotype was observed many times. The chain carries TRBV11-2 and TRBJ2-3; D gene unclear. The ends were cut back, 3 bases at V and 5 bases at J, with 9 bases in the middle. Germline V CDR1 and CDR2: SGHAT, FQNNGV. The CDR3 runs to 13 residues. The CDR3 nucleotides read TGTGCCAGCAGCTTGAATTGGGGAGATACGCAGTATTTT. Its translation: CASSLNWGDTQYF.

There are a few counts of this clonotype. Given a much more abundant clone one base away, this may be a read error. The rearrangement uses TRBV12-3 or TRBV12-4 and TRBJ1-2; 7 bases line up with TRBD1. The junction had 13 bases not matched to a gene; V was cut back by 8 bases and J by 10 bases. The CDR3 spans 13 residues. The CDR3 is CASRTGPSQNYTF. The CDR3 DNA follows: TGTGCCAGCCGGACAGGCCCTTCCCAAAACTACACCTTC.

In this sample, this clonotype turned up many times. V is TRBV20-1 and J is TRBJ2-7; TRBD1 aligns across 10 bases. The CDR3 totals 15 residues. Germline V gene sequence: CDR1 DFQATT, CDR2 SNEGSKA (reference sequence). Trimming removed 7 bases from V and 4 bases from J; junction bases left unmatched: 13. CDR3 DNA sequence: TGCAGTGTTCTCCAACCGGGGGGACAGGGGTACGAGCAGTACTTC. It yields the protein CSVLQPGGQGYEQYF.

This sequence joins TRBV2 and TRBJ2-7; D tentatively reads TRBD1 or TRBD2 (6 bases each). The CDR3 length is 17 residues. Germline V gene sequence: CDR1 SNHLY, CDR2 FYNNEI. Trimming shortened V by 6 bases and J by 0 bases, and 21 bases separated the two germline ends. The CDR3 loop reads CASSGLEGGGPSYEQYF. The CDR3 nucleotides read TGTGCCAGCAGCGGCCTAGAGGGGGGAGGTCCCTCCTACGAGCAGTACTTC. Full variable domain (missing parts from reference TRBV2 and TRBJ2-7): EPEVTQTPSHQVTQMGQEVILRCVPISNHLYFYWYRQILGQKVEFLVSFYNNEISEKSEIFDDQFSVERPDGSNFTLKIRSTKLEDSAMYFCASSGLEGGGPSYEQYFGPGTRLTVT.

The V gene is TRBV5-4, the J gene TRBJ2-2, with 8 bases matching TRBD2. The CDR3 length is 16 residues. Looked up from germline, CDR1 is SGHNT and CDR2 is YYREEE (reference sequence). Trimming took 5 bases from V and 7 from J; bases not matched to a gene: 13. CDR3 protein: CASSSGLGAWIGELFF. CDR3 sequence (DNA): TGTGCCAGCAGTTCGGGACTAGGCGCCTGGATCGGGGAGCTGTTTTTT.

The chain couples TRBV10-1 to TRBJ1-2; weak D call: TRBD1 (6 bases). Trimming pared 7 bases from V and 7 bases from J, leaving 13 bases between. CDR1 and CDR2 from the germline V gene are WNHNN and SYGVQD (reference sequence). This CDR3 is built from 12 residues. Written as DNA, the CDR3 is TGCGCCAGCATTGCCGGGACATGTGGCTACACCTTC. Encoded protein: CASIAGTCGYTF.

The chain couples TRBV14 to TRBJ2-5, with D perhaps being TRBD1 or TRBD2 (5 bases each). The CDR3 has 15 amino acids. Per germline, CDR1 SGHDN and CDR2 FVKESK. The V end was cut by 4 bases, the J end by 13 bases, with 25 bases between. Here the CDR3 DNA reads TGTGCCAGCAGCCCAACATTCTCTCTGGGGGAGACCATGTACTTC. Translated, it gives CASSPTFSLGETMYF.

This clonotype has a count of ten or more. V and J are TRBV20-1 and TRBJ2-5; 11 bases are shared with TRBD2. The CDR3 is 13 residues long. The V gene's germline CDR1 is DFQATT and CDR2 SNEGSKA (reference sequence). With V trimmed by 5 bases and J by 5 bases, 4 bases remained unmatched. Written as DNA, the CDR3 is TGCAGTGCTGGTAGCGGGGGGGGGGAGACCCAGTACTTC. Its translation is CSAGSGGGETQYF.

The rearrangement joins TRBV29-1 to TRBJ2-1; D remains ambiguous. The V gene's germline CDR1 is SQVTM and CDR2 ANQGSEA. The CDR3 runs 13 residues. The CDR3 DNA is TGCAGTGTTCTCAACTACATGTACACTGAACCGTTCTTC. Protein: CSVLNYMYTEPFF.

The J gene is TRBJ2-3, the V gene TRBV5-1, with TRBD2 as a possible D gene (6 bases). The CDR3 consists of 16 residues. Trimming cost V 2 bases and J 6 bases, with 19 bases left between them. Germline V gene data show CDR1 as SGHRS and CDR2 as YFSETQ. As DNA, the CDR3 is TGCGCCAGCAGCTTAACCGGGGGAAAGACTCGGGATACGCAGTATTTT. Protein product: CASSLTGGKTRDTQYF.

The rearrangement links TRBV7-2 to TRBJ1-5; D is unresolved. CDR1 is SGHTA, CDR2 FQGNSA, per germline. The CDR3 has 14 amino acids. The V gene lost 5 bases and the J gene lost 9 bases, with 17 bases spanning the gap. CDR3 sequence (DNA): TGTGCCAGCAGCCCGCCCGTCGGACGTCGGCCCCAGCATTTT. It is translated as CASSPPVGRRPQHF.

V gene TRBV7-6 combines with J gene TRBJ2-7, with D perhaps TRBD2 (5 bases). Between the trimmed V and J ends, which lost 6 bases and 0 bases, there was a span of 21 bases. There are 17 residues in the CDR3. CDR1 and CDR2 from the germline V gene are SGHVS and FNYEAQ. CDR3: CASRTGNGEGISYEQYF. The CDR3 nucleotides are TGTGCCAGCAGAACTGGAAACGGAGAGGGTATCTCCTACGAGCAGTACTTC.

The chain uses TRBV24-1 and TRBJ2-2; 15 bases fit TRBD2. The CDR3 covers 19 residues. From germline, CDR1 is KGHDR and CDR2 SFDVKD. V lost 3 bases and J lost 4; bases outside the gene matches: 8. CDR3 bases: TGTGCCACCAGTGATCTACGGACTAGCGGGGGGGCGAGCACCGGGGAGCTGTTTTTT. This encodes CATSDLRTSGGASTGELFF.

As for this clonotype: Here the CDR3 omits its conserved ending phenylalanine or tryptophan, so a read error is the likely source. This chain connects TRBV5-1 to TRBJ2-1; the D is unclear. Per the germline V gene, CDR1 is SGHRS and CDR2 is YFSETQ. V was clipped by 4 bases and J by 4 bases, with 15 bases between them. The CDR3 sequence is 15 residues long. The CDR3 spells CASSGDTSAYNEQFL. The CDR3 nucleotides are TGCGCCAGCAGCGGCGACACCTCAGCTTACAATGAGCAGTTCCTC.